This T cell receptor beta chain emerged from a study of human T cells and chemical hapten exposure. Study-level points and caveats: There was alopecia in the donors, so their immune response may differ from that of healthy people.

TCRdb redid the calling of the RACE reads with MiXCR, one entry per CDR3 protein. The sample consists of about 300,000 distinct CDR3 sequences, around 5.5% of them appearing once. CDR3 length: 13 amino acids. The germline V gene encodes CDR1 LGHDT and CDR2 YNNKEL (reference sequence). V was shortened by 6 bases and J by 3 bases, with 9 bases between the two germline ends. Time point noted: pre-sensitization, week 0. Regarding treatment: therapeutic diphenylcyclopropenone sensitization with weekly scalp DPC. The study drew its donors from alopecia patients who were 18 to 70 years old and suitable for DPC. Details on this clonotype: Antigen unknown.

Sequenced material: whole blood, taken in connection with sensitization to the hapten diphenylcyclopropenone (DPC). V usage is TRBV3-1 and J usage is TRBJ1-5, with D uncertain. The TCR comes from a woman under 30 with alopecia areata. Some clones in this sample may be carry-over from other donors' samples. DNA for the CDR3: TGTGCCAGCAGAGGTACAGACAATCAGCCCCAGCATTTT. Protein: CASRGTDNQPQHF.